The next 22 T cell receptor beta chains were all read from a single sample in a study of cytomegalovirus exposure and HLA in healthy donors. Amplification used 60 Vbeta primers and 13 Jbeta primers. Using immunoSEQ multiplex PCR, the repertoire was profiled, and TCRdb retains in-frame clones only, with some absent. The sample shows some 170,000 clones, 75% of them seen only once. Sequenced material: PBMCs. These receptors were collected from a woman aged 45-65 years in good health and CMV-seropositive.

V gene TRBV6-5 combines with J gene TRBJ1-5, with 7 bases lining up with TRBD1. J lost 9 bases, V lost 5 bases, and 7 bases had no gene match. Germline loops: CDR1 MNHEY, CDR2 SVGAGI. The CDR3 extends over 13 amino acids. CDR3 in amino acids: CASSGRQGPPQHF. In DNA, the CDR3 is TGTGCCAGCAGTGGTAGACAGGGACCGCCCCAGCATTTT.

Details on this clone: One end of the junction does not line up with germline, which may come from a read error. The chain couples TRBV7-9 to TRBJ1-4; D perhaps matches TRBD1 (5 bases). This CDR3 is 12 amino acids long. The germline CDR1 and CDR2 sequences are SEHNR and FQNEAQ (reference sequence). This CDR3 reads CSSIGRDEKLFF. CDR3 nucleotide sequence: TGTTCCAGCATAGGCAGGGATGAAAAACTGTTTTTT.

The chain employs TRBV2 and TRBJ2-7; 12 nucleotides line up with TRBD1. The CDR3 runs 14 residues. Germline CDR1 reads SNHLY; CDR2 reads FYNNEI. The trim removed 6 bases at V and 5 bases at J, leaving 5 bases unmatched. CDR3 loop: CASRPGQGAHEQYF. In DNA form, the CDR3 reads TGTGCCAGCAGGCCGGGACAGGGGGCCCACGAGCAGTACTTC.

The genes are TRBV5-8 and TRBJ2-5, with D possibly TRBD2 on 6 matching bases. Per the germline V gene, CDR1 is SGHTS and CDR2 is YDEGEE. V lost 4 bases to trimming and J lost 5 bases, with 18 bases between them. This CDR3 region has 15 residues. The CDR3 protein is CASSPGVRDVETQYF. CDR3 DNA sequence: TGTGCCAGCAGCCCGGGGGTTCGGGATGTGGAGACCCAGTACTTC.

The J gene is TRBJ1-2, the V gene TRBV29-1; D is ambiguous. Trimming took off 2 bases at V and 8 bases at J, with 12 bases between the two ends. This CDR3 contains 12 residues. Germline assignment: CDR1 SQVTM and CDR2 ANQGSEA. Here the CDR3 reads CSVESNSQGYTF. In DNA form, the CDR3 reads TGCAGCGTTGAAAGCAACAGTCAGGGCTACACCTTC.

This sequence joins TRBV9 and TRBJ2-1; 9 bases agree with TRBD1. The CDR3 loop spans 19 amino acids. Germline-derived CDR1 and CDR2 are SGDLS and YYNGEE. V trimming: 4 bases; J trimming: 1 base; junction bases outside the gene matches: 15. CDR3 nucleotide sequence: TGTGCCAGCAGCACCCCCGGGACAGGGAGCCTAGCATCCTACAATGAGCAGTTCTTC. Encoded protein: CASSTPGTGSLASYNEQFF.

This chain links TRBV29-1 with TRBJ2-7; possible D gene TRBD1, 5 bases. CDR1 is SQVTM and CDR2 is ANQGSEA in the germline V gene. Deletions cut 7 bases from V and 3 bases from J, with 13 bases between. This CDR3 is built from 12 residues. CDR3 in DNA: TGCAGCGGAACAGGACAAAACTACGAGCAGTACTTC. It encodes CSGTGQNYEQYF.

The rearrangement links TRBV6-1 to TRBJ2-3, with a weak D call TRBD2 (7 bases). V was shortened by 0 bases and J by 8 bases, with 12 bases between the two germline ends. Germline V gene lookup returns CDR1 MNHNS and CDR2 SASEGT. This CDR3 has 14 amino acids. CDR3 protein: CASSEAGGGGTQYF. CDR3 sequence (DNA): TGTGCCAGCAGTGAAGCGGGGGGAGGGGGTACGCAGTATTTT.

The rearrangement uses TRBV10-2 and TRBJ1-2; D ambiguous. Germline CDR1 WSHSY, CDR2 SAAADI. This CDR3 has 14 amino acids. The V gene lost 2 bases and the J gene lost 7 bases, with 14 bases spanning the gap. CDR3 bases: TGCGCCAGCAGTGAGGGAGGCTCCGTGACTGGCTACACCTTC. Protein: CASSEGGSVTGYTF.

The V and J genes are TRBV5-1 and TRBJ2-5, with 8 bases identical to TRBD1. CDR1 SGHRS and CDR2 YFSETQ come from the germline V gene. V lost 4 bases and J lost 5; bases outside the gene matches: 7. This CDR3 comprises 14 residues. The CDR3 nucleotides are TGCGCCAGCAGCCCGGAGACAGGGGACGAGACCCAGTACTTC. It encodes CASSPETGDETQYF. Supplemented by reference TRBV5-1 and TRBJ2-5, the full variable domain reads KAGVTQTPRYLIKTRGQQVTLSCSPISGHRSVSWYQQTPGQGLQFLFEYFSETQRNKGNFPGRFSGRQFSNSRSEMNVSTLELGDSALYLCASSPETGDETQYFGPGTRLLVL.

The rearrangement joins TRBV7-9 to TRBJ1-3, with 7 nucleotides matching TRBD1. This CDR3 has 14 amino acids. From germline, CDR1 is SEHNR and CDR2 FQNEAQ (reference sequence). With V trimmed by 3 bases and J by 4 bases, 3 bases remained unmatched. The CDR3: CASSLGQQGNTIYF. The CDR3 DNA reads TGTGCCAGCAGCTTGGGACAGCAAGGAAACACCATATATTTT. Full variable domain (remainder filled in from reference TRBV7-9 and TRBJ1-3): DTGVSQNPRHKITKRGQNVTFRCDPISEHNRLYWYRQTLGQGPEFLTYFQNEAQLEKSRLLSDRFSAERPKGSFSTLEIQRTEQGDSAMYLCASSLGQQGNTIYFGEGSWLTVV.

The gene calls are TRBV11-1 and TRBJ2-1; D is perhaps TRBD2 (5 bases). Germline V gene lookup returns CDR1 SGHAT and CDR2 FQDESV (reference sequence). Trimming took 5 bases from V and 1 from J, leaving 9 bases between them. This CDR3 region has 14 residues. CDR3 DNA sequence: TGTGCCAGCAGCCACGGGGATTCCTACAATGAGCAGTTCTTC. Translated: CASSHGDSYNEQFF.

This chain connects TRBV5-1 to TRBJ2-5, with D possibly being TRBD2 (7 bases). V was pared by 3 bases and J by 7 bases, with 13 bases between. CDR1 and CDR2 from the germline V gene are SGHRS and YFSETQ. The CDR3 sequence is 13 residues long. The CDR3 protein is CASSSGGGGTQYF. DNA of the CDR3: TGCGCCAGCAGCTCCGGGGGCGGGGGGACCCAGTACTTC.

The rearrangement joins TRBV5-5 to TRBJ2-5, with a tentative D call TRBD1 (6 bases). Germline-derived CDR1 and CDR2 are SGHKS and YYEKEE (reference sequence). V gave up 4 bases and J gave up 2 bases, with 9 bases separating them. CDR3 length equals 13 residues. The CDR3 spells CASSPGTQETQYF. The CDR3 nucleotides read TGTGCCAGCAGCCCGGGGACACAAGAGACCCAGTACTTC.

The chain joins TRBV5-1 to TRBJ2-2; D uncertain. This CDR3 spans 14 amino acids. Germline V gene data show CDR1 as SGHRS and CDR2 as YFSETQ. The V gene lost 0 bases and the J gene lost 0 bases, with 3 bases spanning the gap. The CDR3 region has the DNA TGCGCCAGCAGCTTGGACACGAACACCGGGGAGCTGTTTTTT. Its translation: CASSLDTNTGELFF.

The V call is TRBV10-2, the J call TRBJ1-2; tentative D call: TRBD1 (6 bases). V was trimmed by 6 bases and J by 3 bases, leaving 8 bases between them. This CDR3 spans 12 amino acids. The germline V gene encodes CDR1 WSHSY and CDR2 SAAADI. In nucleotides, the CDR3 is TGCGCCAGCAGGGACAGATACTATGGCTACACCTTC. Translating gives CASRDRYYGYTF.

This clone occurred a few times. This rearrangement joins TRBV5-1 to TRBJ2-7, with 9 nucleotides matching TRBD1. CDR1 and CDR2 (germline): SGHRS, YFSETQ. The CDR3 contains 15 residues. Trimming cost V 4 bases and J 4 bases; bases outside gene matches: 9. The CDR3 region has the DNA TGCGCCAGCAGCACCGGGACAGGGTGGAGGTACGAGCAGTACTTC. Translating gives CASSTGTGWRYEQYF.

This clone was counted a few times. This chain connects TRBV5-4 to TRBJ2-7; D is perhaps TRBD1 (5 bases). V gave up 4 bases and J gave up 4 bases, with 9 bases separating them. The V gene's germline CDR1 is SGHNT and CDR2 YYREEE (reference sequence). This CDR3 is 12 amino acids long. The CDR3 DNA is TGTGCCAGCAGCGTAACAGGATACGAGCAGTACTTC. It encodes CASSVTGYEQYF.

The rearrangement uses TRBV5-1 and TRBJ1-5; no definite D call. This CDR3 contains 13 residues. V shed 1 base and J shed 0 bases, with 2 bases lying between them. Germline CDR1 SGHRS, CDR2 YFSETQ. Here the CDR3 DNA reads TGCGCCAGCAGCTTGTATAGCAATCAGCCCCAGCATTTT. Its translation is CASSLYSNQPQHF. The whole variable domain, remainder taken from reference TRBV5-1 and TRBJ1-5, is KAGVTQTPRYLIKTRGQQVTLSCSPISGHRSVSWYQQTPGQGLQFLFEYFSETQRNKGNFPGRFSGRQFSNSRSEMNVSTLELGDSALYLCASSLYSNQPQHFGDGTRLSIL.

This chain links TRBV7-3 with TRBJ2-3; 7 positions agree with TRBD1. The CDR3 length is 14 residues. Looked up from germline, CDR1 is SGHTA and CDR2 is FQGTGA. V was pared by 3 bases and J by 2 bases, with 2 bases of the junction left unmatched. This chain's CDR3 is CASSLGQTTDTQYF. DNA for the CDR3: TGTGCCAGCAGCTTGGGACAGACCACAGATACGCAGTATTTT. Full variable domain (rest looked up from reference TRBV7-3 and TRBJ2-3): GAGVSQTPSNKVTEKGKYVELRCDPISGHTALYWYRQSLGQGPEFLIYFQGTGAADDSGLPNDRFFAVRPEGSVSTLKIQRTERGDSAVYLCASSLGQTTDTQYFGPGTRLTVL.

The chain has TRBV7-8 and TRBJ2-3; 8 positions agree with TRBD1. CDR1 and CDR2 from the germline V gene are SGHVS and FQNEAQ. The CDR3 runs 15 residues. Unmatched junction bases numbered 8, after V lost 3 bases and J lost 6 bases. The CDR3 nucleotides are TGTGCCAGCAGCTTGACGGACAGGGTAGTCGATACGCAGTATTTT. Translating it yields CASSLTDRVVDTQYF.

The gene calls are TRBV4-2 and TRBJ2-5; 10 positions match TRBD1. Trimming at V came to 0 bases and at J to 4 bases, leaving 14 bases not matched to a gene. Germline CDR1 reads LGHNA; CDR2 reads YNFKEQ. The CDR3 covers 19 residues. CDR3 in DNA: TGTGCCAGCAGCCAAGATCGCGACTTAGGACAGGGGGTCACAGAGACCCAGTACTTC. Amino acids: CASSQDRDLGQGVTETQYF.